This T cell receptor (beta chain) originates from a study of blood T cell repertoires in COVID-19. In the original workflow: It was from reference gene primer amplification that nucleated cell counts were estimated. Generated by immunoSEQ multiplex PCR, the TCRdb table keeps only in-frame clones and is missing some. From that table come the V and J calls and clone size; the DNA was used to work out D and trimming. The data show roughly 98,000 clones, 81% seen once. Only one count was recorded for this clone. The germline CDR1 and CDR2 sequences are MDHEN and SYDVKM. The CDR3 sequence is 13 residues long. V gave up 7 bases and J gave up 0 bases, with 8 bases separating them.

The V call is TRBV28, the J call TRBJ2-3, with TRBD2 as a possible D gene (5 bases). Input material: peripheral blood. The sequence derives from a human donor in a cohort sampled during active COVID-19. Written as DNA, the CDR3 is TGTGCCAGCACTCGGGATAGCACAGATACGCAGTATTTT. The encoded protein is CASTRDSTDTQYF.